A selection of T cell receptor beta chains follows, all from one sample in a study of human T cells and chemical hapten exposure. Via MiXCR, TCRdb re-called the RACE reads, giving one row per CDR3 protein. The data contain about 360,000 distinct CDR3 sequences, around 7% of them seen just once; the ten biggest clones take up approximately 8.9%. Specimen: whole blood, collected in connection with sensitization to the hapten diphenylcyclopropenone (DPC). The receptors were gathered from a woman aged 18 to 35 with alopecia areata. Some clones in this sample may be carry-over from other donors' samples. CDR3s include the opening cysteine and the closing phenylalanine or tryptophan. Each record gives: D gene, clone size, V gene, J gene, CDR3 protein, CDR3 DNA. A D gene is named only where the DNA matches it firmly. Some rows mark clone size as missing; the rest say once, few, many or name a class of expanded clone.

TRBD2	many	TRBV28	TRBJ2-3	CASSFSGLAGEDTDTQYF	TGTGCCAGCAGTTTTTCGGGACTAGCGGGGGAAGATACAGATACGCAGTATTTT
TRBD1	many	TRBV6-2/TRBV6-3	TRBJ2-7	CASSYGGQAYYYEQYF	TGTGCCAGCAGTTACGGTGGACAGGCATACTACTACGAGCAGTACTTC
TRBD1	few	TRBV28	TRBJ1-5	CASSLQGAINQPQHF	TGTGCCAGCAGTCTACAGGGGGCAATCAATCAGCCCCAGCATTTT
-	-	TRBV15	TRBJ1-4	CATSMPAGSNEKLFF	TGTGCCACCAGCATGCCCGCAGGGTCTAATGAAAAACTGTTTTTT
-	few	TRBV5-4	TRBJ1-3	CASSPRSSSGGGNTIYF	TGTGCCAGCAGCCCGCGCTCATCTTCGGGGGGCGGAAACACCATATATTTT
TRBD1	many	TRBV10-3	TRBJ2-3	CAISKQTGFGTDTQYF	TGTGCCATCTCCAAACAGACAGGGTTCGGCACAGATACGCAGTATTTT
TRBD1	few	TRBV11-2	TRBJ1-6	CASSLRGHSPLHF	TGTGCCAGCAGCTTAAGGGGGCATTCACCCCTCCACTTT
-	-	TRBV12-3/TRBV12-4	TRBJ1-2	CASSLRDSSEDGYTF	TGTGCCAGCAGTTTAAGGGACTCATCTGAAGATGGCTACACCTTC
-	few	TRBV12-3/TRBV12-4	TRBJ1-5	CASSLGESNQPQHF	TGTGCCAGCAGTTTAGGCGAGAGCAATCAGCCCCAGCATTTT
-	many	TRBV4-1	TRBJ2-6	CASSRQASSGANVLTF	TGCGCCAGCAGCCGACAGGCCAGCTCTGGGGCCAACGTCCTGACTTTC
-	many	TRBV5-6	TRBJ1-5	CASSLYRGRGNQPQHF	TGTGCCAGCAGCTTGTACCGGGGTCGGGGCAATCAGCCCCAGCATTTT
TRBD1	-	TRBV20-1	TRBJ1-5	CSFQGGNQPQHF	TGCAGTTTTCAGGGGGGCAATCAGCCCCAGCATTTT
-	many	TRBV12-3/TRBV12-4	TRBJ1-2	CASRSRVSGYTF	TGTGCCAGCAGATCTAGGGTGTCGGGCTACACCTTC
-	-	TRBV7-9	TRBJ1-1	CASSLAYRALLRNTEAFF	TGTGCCAGCAGCTTAGCTTACAGGGCCCTACTACGGAACACTGAAGCTTTCTTT
TRBD1	-	TRBV6-2/TRBV6-3	TRBJ2-5	CASIAAQGFKTQYF	TGTGCCAGCATCGCCGCACAGGGGTTCAAGACCCAGTACTTC
-	few	TRBV6-5	TRBJ2-7	CASSLNSVYEQYF	TGTGCCAGCAGTCTTAATTCAGTTTACGAGCAGTACTTC
-	many	TRBV20-1	TRBJ2-1	CSARQTGPYNEQFF	TGCAGTGCTAGACAGACGGGGCCCTACAATGAGCAGTTCTTC
-	-	TRBV4-2	TRBJ1-3	CASSQDRLDTIYF	TGTGCCAGCAGCCAAGATAGATTAGACACCATATATTTT
-	few	TRBV6-5	TRBJ1-1	CASSYSWRREAFF	TGTGCCAGCAGTTACTCGTGGCGCAGGGAAGCTTTCTTT
-	many	TRBV5-1	TRBJ1-1	CASSLEGANTEAFF	TGCGCCAGCAGCTTGGAGGGCGCGAACACTGAAGCTTTCTTT
TRBD1	-	TRBV24-1	TRBJ2-2	CATSDLDTGGAYTGELFF	TGTGCCACCAGTGATTTGGATACAGGGGGCGCGTACACCGGGGAGCTGTTTTTT
TRBD2	few	TRBV10-3	TRBJ2-3	CAIRASGVVDTQYF	TGTGCCATCAGGGCAAGCGGGGTTGTGGATACGCAGTATTTT
-	many	TRBV18	TRBJ2-4	CASSPPGALAKNIQYF	TGTGCCAGCTCACCTCCGGGGGCTTTAGCCAAAAACATTCAGTACTTC
-	-	TRBV4-1	TRBJ1-4	CASSHRLHDEKLFF	TGCGCCAGCAGCCACCGACTTCACGATGAAAAACTGTTTTTT
-	-	TRBV12-3/TRBV12-4	TRBJ2-4	CASSPNSGTKNIQYF	TGTGCCAGCAGCCCAAACTCCGGGACCAAAAACATTCAGTACTTC
-	many	TRBV9	TRBJ2-5	CASTVQGGDQETQYF	TGTGCCAGCACCGTACAGGGAGGCGACCAAGAGACCCAGTACTTC
TRBD1	-	TRBV20-1	TRBJ1-5	CSARDPGQGDQPQHF	TGCAGTGCTAGAGACCCCGGACAGGGGGATCAGCCCCAGCATTTT
-	few	TRBV9	TRBJ2-1	CASSFSSGSVQFF	TGTGCCAGCAGCTTCTCGTCTGGATCGGTGCAGTTCTTC
-	few	TRBV20-1	TRBJ1-6	CSARDPKSDSPLHF	TGCAGTGCTAGAGATCCCAAATCCGATTCACCCCTCCACTTT
TRBD2	-	TRBV20-1	TRBJ2-2	CSARDFGGFDTGELFF	TGCAGTGCTAGAGATTTCGGGGGGTTCGACACCGGGGAGCTGTTTTTT
-	many	TRBV3-1	TRBJ2-7	CASSGSGYEQYF	TGTGCCAGCAGCGGGTCAGGCTACGAGCAGTACTTC
-	many	TRBV27	TRBJ1-2	CASSLTGNYGYTF	TGTGCCAGCAGTTTAACAGGGAACTATGGCTACACCTTC
-	many	TRBV5-1	TRBJ2-1	CASSLATQGEQFF	TGCGCCAGCAGCTTGGCAACCCAGGGTGAGCAGTTCTTC
-	few	TRBV3-1	TRBJ2-7	CASSPTRGFYEQYF	TGTGCCAGCAGCCCTACTAGAGGATTCTACGAGCAGTACTTC
-	-	TRBV12-3/TRBV12-4	TRBJ1-5	CASSFAAGPQHF	TGTGCCAGCAGTTTCGCGGCCGGGCCCCAGCATTTT
-	-	TRBV6-5	TRBJ2-7	CASSYSSASTYEQYF	TGTGCCAGCAGTTACTCTTCGGCCTCAACCTACGAGCAGTACTTC
-	-	TRBV18	TRBJ2-7	CASSLNSIGSDEQYF	TGTGCCAGCTCTCTAAACAGTATCGGGTCGGACGAGCAGTACTTC
TRBD2	-	TRBV4-3	TRBJ2-1	CASSQDSTSGVYNEQFF	TGCGCCAGCAGCCAAGACTCTACTAGCGGGGTATACAATGAGCAGTTCTTC
-	few	TRBV11-2	TRBJ1-6	CASSPSSTEAISPLHF	TGTGCCAGCAGCCCGTCCTCCACGGAAGCGATTTCACCCCTCCACTTT
-	-	TRBV11-2	TRBJ2-1	CATSLDTREQFF	TGTGCCACCAGCTTAGACACTCGGGAGCAGTTCTTC
-	many	TRBV20-1	TRBJ2-1	CSARVDESEQFF	TGCAGTGCTAGAGTGGATGAAAGTGAGCAGTTCTTC
-	few	TRBV12-3/TRBV12-4	TRBJ1-5	CASSEYNQPQHF	TGTGCCAGCTCAGAGTACAATCAGCCCCAGCATTTT
-	-	TRBV29-1	TRBJ2-7	CSVETGHEQYF	TGCAGCGTTGAGACGGGTCACGAGCAGTACTTC
TRBD2	many	TRBV4-2	TRBJ2-5	CASSQGTSGSQETQYF	TGTGCCAGCAGCCAAGGGACTAGCGGGAGCCAAGAGACCCAGTACTTC
-	-	TRBV7-9	TRBJ1-5	CASSLGDYSNQPQHF	TGTGCCAGCAGCTTAGGAGACTATAGCAATCAGCCCCAGCATTTT
-	-	TRBV28	TRBJ1-5	CASSFHRGNQPQHF	TGTGCCAGCAGTTTTCACAGGGGCAATCAGCCCCAGCATTTT
-	few	TRBV12-3/TRBV12-4	TRBJ1-2	CASSLGTADYGYTF	TGTGCCAGCAGCCTAGGGACGGCGGACTATGGCTACACCTTC
-	many	TRBV6-2/TRBV6-3	TRBJ2-7	CASSYKVGYEQYF	TGTGCCAGCAGTTATAAGGTTGGCTACGAGCAGTACTTC